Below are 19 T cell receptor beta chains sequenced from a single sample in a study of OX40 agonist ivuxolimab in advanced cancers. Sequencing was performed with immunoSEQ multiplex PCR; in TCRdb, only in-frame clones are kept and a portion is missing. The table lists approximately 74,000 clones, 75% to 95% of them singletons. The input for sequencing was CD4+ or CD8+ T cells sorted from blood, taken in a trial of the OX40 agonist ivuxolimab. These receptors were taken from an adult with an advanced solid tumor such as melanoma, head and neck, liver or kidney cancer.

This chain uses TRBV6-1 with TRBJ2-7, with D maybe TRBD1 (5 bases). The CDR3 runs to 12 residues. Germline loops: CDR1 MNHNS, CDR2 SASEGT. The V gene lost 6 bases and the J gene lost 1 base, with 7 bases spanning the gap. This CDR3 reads CASSQGSYEQYF. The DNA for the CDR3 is TGTGCCAGCAGCCAGGGATCCTACGAGCAGTACTTC.

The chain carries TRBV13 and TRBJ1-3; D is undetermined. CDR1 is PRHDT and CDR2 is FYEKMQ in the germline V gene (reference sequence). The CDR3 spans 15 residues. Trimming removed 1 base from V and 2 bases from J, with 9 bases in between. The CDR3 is CASSLVAIAGNTIYF. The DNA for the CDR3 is TGTGCCAGCAGCTTAGTCGCCATCGCTGGAAACACCATATATTTT.

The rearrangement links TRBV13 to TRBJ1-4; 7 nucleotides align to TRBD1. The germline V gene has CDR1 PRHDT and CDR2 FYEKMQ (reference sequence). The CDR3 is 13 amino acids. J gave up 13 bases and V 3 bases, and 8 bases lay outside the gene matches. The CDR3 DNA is TGTGCCAGCAGCTTGGGACAGTCCGGAGGACTGTTTTTT. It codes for CASSLGQSGGLFF.

CDR3 protein: CASTLAGEETQYF. The CDR3 nucleotides read TGTGCCAGTACTTTAGCGGGAGAAGAGACCCAGTACTTC. The chain recombines TRBV19 with TRBJ2-5; 9 nucleotides line up with TRBD2. The CDR3 runs 13 residues. Germline loops: CDR1 LNHDA, CDR2 SQIVND (reference sequence). V was clipped by 7 bases and J by 3 bases; unmatched bases: 3.

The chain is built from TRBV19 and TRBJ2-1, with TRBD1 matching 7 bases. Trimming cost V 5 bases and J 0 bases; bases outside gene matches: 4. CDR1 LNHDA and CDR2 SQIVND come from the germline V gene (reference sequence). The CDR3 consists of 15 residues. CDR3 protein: CASSRQGSSYNEQFF. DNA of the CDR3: TGTGCCAGTAGTCGACAGGGAAGCTCCTACAATGAGCAGTTCTTC.

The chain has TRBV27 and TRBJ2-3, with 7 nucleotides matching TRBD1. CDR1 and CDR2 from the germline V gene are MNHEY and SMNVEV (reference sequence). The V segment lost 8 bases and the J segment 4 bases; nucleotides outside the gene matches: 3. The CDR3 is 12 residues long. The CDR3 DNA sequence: TGTGCCAGCCGAGGGGGCTCAGATACGCAGTATTTT. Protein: CASRGGSDTQYF.

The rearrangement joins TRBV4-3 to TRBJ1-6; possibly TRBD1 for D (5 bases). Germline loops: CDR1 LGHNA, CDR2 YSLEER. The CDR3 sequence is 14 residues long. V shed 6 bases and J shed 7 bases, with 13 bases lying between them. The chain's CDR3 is CASSPEGWNSPLHF. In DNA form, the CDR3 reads TGCGCCAGCAGTCCCGAGGGGTGGAATTCACCCCTCCACTTT.

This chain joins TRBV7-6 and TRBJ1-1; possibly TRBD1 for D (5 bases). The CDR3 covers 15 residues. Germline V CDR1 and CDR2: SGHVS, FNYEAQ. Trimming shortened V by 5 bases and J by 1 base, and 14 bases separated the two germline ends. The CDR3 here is CASSPFERGNTEAFF. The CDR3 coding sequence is TGTGCCAGCAGCCCTTTCGAAAGGGGGAACACTGAAGCTTTCTTT.

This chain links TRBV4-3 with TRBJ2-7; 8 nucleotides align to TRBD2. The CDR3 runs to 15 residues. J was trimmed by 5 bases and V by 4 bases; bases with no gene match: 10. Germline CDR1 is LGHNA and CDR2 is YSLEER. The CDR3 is CASSRGLGPRNEQYF. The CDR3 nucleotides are TGCGCCAGCAGCCGGGGACTAGGACCCCGTAACGAGCAGTACTTC.

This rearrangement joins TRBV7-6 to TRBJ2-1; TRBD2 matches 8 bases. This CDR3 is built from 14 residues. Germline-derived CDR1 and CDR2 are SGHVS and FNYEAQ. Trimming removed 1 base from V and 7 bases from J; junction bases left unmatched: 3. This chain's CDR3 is CASSLEPGGNEQFF. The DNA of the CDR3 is TGTGCCAGCAGCTTAGAGCCGGGGGGGAATGAGCAGTTCTTC. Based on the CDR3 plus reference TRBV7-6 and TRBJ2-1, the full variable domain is GAGVSQSPRYKVTKRGQDVALRCDPISGHVSLYWYRQALGQGPEFLTYFNYEAQQDKSGLPNDRFSAERPEGSISTLTIQRTEQRDSAMYRCASSLEPGGNEQFFGPGTRLTVL.

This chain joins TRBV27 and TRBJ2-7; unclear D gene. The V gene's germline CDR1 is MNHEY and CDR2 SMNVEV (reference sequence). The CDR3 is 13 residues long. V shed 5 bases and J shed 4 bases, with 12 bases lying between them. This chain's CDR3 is CASSGVQWYEQYF. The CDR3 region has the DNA TGTGCCAGCAGTGGAGTACAGTGGTACGAGCAGTACTTC.

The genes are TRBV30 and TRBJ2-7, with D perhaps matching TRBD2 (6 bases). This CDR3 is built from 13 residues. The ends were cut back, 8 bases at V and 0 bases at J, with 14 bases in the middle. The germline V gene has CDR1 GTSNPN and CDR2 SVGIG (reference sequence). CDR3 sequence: CAAGTSLSYEQYF. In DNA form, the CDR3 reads TGTGCCGCTGGGACTTCCCTCTCCTACGAGCAGTACTTC.

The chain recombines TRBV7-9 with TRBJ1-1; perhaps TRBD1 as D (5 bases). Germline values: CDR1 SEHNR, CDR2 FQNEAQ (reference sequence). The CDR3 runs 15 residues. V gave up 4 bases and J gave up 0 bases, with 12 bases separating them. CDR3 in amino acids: CASSSPGRMNTEAFF. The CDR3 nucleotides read TGTGCCAGCAGCTCCCCAGGGAGAATGAACACTGAAGCTTTCTTT.

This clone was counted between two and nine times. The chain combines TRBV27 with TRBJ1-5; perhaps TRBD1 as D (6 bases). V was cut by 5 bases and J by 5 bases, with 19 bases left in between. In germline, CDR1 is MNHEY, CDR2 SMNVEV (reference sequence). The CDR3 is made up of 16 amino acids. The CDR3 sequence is CASSPYGTGLDQPQHF. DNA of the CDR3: TGTGCCAGCAGTCCATATGGAACAGGGCTGGATCAGCCCCAGCATTTT.

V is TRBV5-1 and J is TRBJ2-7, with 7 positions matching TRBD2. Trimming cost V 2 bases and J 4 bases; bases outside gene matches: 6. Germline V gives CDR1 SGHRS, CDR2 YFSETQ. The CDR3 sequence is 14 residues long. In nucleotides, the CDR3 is TGCGCCAGCAGCTTAAGCGGGGTTTATTACGAGCAGTACTTC. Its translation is CASSLSGVYYEQYF.

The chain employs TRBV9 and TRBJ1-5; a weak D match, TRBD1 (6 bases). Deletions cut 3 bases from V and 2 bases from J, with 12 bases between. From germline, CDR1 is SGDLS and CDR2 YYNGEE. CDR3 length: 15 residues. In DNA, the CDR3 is TGTGCCAGCAGCGGCCAGGGGTTCGGCAATCAGCCCCAGCATTTT. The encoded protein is CASSGQGFGNQPQHF.

The chain's CDR3 is CAGFRDSRFTEAFF. The CDR3 bases are TGCGCAGGTTTTCGGGACTCCCGATTCACTGAAGCTTTCTTT. This sequence joins TRBV29-1 and TRBJ1-1, with a weak D call TRBD1 (5 bases). The germline CDR1 and CDR2 sequences are SQVTM and ANQGSEA. The CDR3 has 14 residues.

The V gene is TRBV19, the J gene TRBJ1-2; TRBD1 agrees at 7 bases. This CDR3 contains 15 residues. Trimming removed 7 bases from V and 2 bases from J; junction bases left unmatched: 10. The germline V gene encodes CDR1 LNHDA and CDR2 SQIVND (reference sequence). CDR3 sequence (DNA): TGTGCCAGTAATCTCGAATTGACAGGGAACTATGGCTACACCTTC. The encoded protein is CASNLELTGNYGYTF.

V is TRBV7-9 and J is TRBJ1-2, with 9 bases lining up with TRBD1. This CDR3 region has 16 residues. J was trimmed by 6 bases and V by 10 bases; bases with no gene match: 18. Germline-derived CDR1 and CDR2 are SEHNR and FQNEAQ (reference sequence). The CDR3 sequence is CANTEAVRDRADGYTF. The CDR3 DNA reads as TGTGCCAATACCGAAGCTGTTCGGGACAGGGCTGATGGCTACACCTTC.